One and the same sample provided the 8 T cell receptor beta chains below, sequenced in a study of shared T cell receptors in the human thymus. Assay: immunoSEQ multiplex PCR; the TCRdb copy retains only in-frame clones and omits some. In the table there are hundreds of thousands of clones, around 78% of which are singletons. These data were likewise used in another study, on human thymus T cells.

The sample comprised thymocytes. The receptors originated from a boy in the first two years of life with a congenital heart defect.

The rearrangement uses TRBV6-5 and TRBJ1-2; D possibly corresponds to TRBD1 (6 bases). Trimming pared 2 bases from V and 3 bases from J, leaving 10 bases between. Germline CDR1 MNHEY, CDR2 SVGAGI. The CDR3 sequence is 14 residues long. As DNA, the CDR3 is TGTGCCAGCAGTTACGGGGGCGGTGACTATGGCTACACCTTC. Amino acid sequence: CASSYGGGDYGYTF.

This clone was observed once. The chain employs TRBV19 and TRBJ1-4; tentative D call: TRBD1 (6 bases). V was cut by 3 bases and J by 7 bases, with 18 bases left in between. The CDR3 is made up of 16 amino acids. The germline V gene has CDR1 LNHDA and CDR2 SQIVND (reference sequence). The CDR3 nucleotides read TGTGCCAGTAGTATTCCTTCGGGACACTTAATTGAAAAACTGTTTTTT. Translated: CASSIPSGHLIEKLFF.

This chain uses TRBV10-1 with TRBJ2-6, with 12 bases lining up with TRBD1. Germline loops: CDR1 WNHNN, CDR2 SYGVQD (reference sequence). After removal of 6 bases from V and 1 base from J, the junction contained 4 bases not matched to a gene. This CDR3 is built from 17 residues. The CDR3 spells CASSPGQGASGANVLTF. The CDR3 DNA reads as TGCGCCAGCAGCCCGGGACAGGGGGCATCTGGGGCCAACGTCCTGACTTTC.

J is TRBJ2-5 and V is TRBV5-6; TRBD1 matches at 11 bases. V shed 1 base, J shed 2 bases, and the junction held 4 bases outside the gene matches. The CDR3 totals 16 residues. The germline CDR1 and CDR2 sequences are SGHDT and YYEEEE. The chain's CDR3 is CASSLSRDRGQETQYF. The DNA for the CDR3 is TGTGCCAGCAGCTTGTCCCGGGACAGGGGGCAAGAGACCCAGTACTTC.

V is TRBV7-2 and J is TRBJ2-3, with 9 bases matching TRBD2. This CDR3 region has 14 residues. Losses at the gene ends were 7 bases for V and 6 bases for J; bases not matched to a gene: 8. Germline V CDR1 and CDR2: SGHTA, FQGNSA. CDR3 region: CASTQREVWDTQYF. The CDR3 nucleotides are TGTGCCAGCACCCAGCGGGAGGTCTGGGATACGCAGTATTTT.

V usage is TRBV18 and J usage is TRBJ2-5, with 10 bases that match TRBD2. After removal of 3 bases from V and 4 bases from J, the junction contained 17 bases not matched to a gene. This CDR3 spans 19 amino acids. Germline CDR1 KGHSH, CDR2 LQKENI. CDR3 residues: CASSPGAIAGGGGVETQYF. CDR3 DNA sequence: TGTGCCAGCTCACCGGGCGCGATAGCGGGAGGTGGGGGGGTAGAGACCCAGTACTTC.

The V gene is TRBV10-3, the J gene TRBJ2-3; the match to TRBD2 covers 12 bases. The CDR3 totals 14 residues. The V gene's germline CDR1 is ENHRY and CDR2 SYGVKD. V shed 9 bases and J 5 bases; nucleotides not matched to a gene: 6. This CDR3 reads CAIRQTSGRDTQYF. The CDR3 DNA follows: TGTGCCATTCGACAGACTAGCGGGAGAGATACGCAGTATTTT.

The chain is built from TRBV30 and TRBJ1-4, with 9 nucleotides matching TRBD1. This CDR3 region has 12 residues. Per the germline V gene, CDR1 is GTSNPN and CDR2 is SVGIG (reference sequence). The trim removed 4 bases at V and 8 bases at J, leaving 2 bases unmatched. The CDR3 region is CAWTGTGEKLFF. DNA of the CDR3: TGTGCCTGGACAGGGACAGGGGAAAAACTGTTTTTT.